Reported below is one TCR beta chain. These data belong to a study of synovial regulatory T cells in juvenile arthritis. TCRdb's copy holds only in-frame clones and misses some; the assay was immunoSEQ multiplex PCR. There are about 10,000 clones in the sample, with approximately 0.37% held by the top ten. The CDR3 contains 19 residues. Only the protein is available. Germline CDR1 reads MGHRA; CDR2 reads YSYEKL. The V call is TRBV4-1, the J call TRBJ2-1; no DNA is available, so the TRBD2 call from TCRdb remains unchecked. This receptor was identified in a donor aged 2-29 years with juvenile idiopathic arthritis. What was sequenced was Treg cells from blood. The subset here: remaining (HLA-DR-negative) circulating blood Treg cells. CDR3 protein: CASSQLPGTSGASYNEQFF.